This T cell receptor beta chain was captured in a study of T cells expressing NK-cell markers (dated by TCRdb to about 2020). About the full investigation: TCR beta-chain repertoires were profiled in sorted CD3+CD56+NKG2C+, CD3+CD56+NKG2C- and CD3+CD56-NKG2C+ T-cell subsets from several donors. All eight donors whose samples were sequenced were randomly selected healthy volunteers, three of them men and five women. Of the eight sequenced donors, seven were found to be HCMV-seropositive and one was found to be HCMV-seronegative. Libraries were sequenced as 2 x 150 bp reads on Illumina HiSeq 2000/2500, MiSeq or NextSeq. Paper-wide results and their limitations: Whether the expanded NKG2C-expressing T cell clones were specific for HCMV antigens remained unclear. In about six donors, the dominant CD3+CD56+NKG2C+ clonotypes were found to rank among the top 10 CD8+ clonotypes and to make up roughly 1.0-7.5% of CD8+ T cells. Those dominant clonotypes were again the most abundant among CD3+CD56-NKG2C+ cells in a few donors, at about 25-60.1%.

In regard to this clonotype: It has no known antigen specificity.

These reads were obtained on an Illumina HiSeq 2000. TCR beta cDNA libraries were prepared using 5'RACE template switching, which introduced a universal primer site and unique molecular identifiers. Synthesis of cDNA was primed from the TCR beta constant segment and was followed by two consecutive PCR amplification steps. As for the original processing: MIGEC was used to demultiplex reads and group the reads by UMI, and MiTCR was used to assemble and quantify clonotypes. To exclude erroneous sequences, any TCR cDNA sequence not supported by at least two reads was discarded. The tcR package was used for downstream repertoire analysis, and clonotypes were matched across fractions by CDR3 nucleotide sequence plus V segment. VDJmatch was used to annotate antigen specificity against VDJdb, with one amino acid substitution in CDR3 permitted. Following TCRdb reprocessing, every CDR3 protein sequence forms one entry, and DNA is not provided. The V and J calls follow TCRdb's processing rather than the paper's. This specimen's table enumerates about 260,000 distinct CDR3 sequences. About 0.4% of the sample is held by the ten biggest clonotypes.

HCMV serostatus was determined by detecting HCMV-specific IgG in serum with a commercial ELISA kit. Ficoll density gradient centrifugation was used to isolate peripheral blood mononuclear cells from blood. Inclusive of the bounding cysteine and phenylalanine, the CDR3 is 15 residues long. Only the protein is available. The germline V gene specifies LGHNA as CDR1 and YNFKEQ as CDR2. This sequence uses TRBV4-2 and TRBJ2-1; TCRdb indicates TRBD1, and absent DNA this call remains unverified. This TCR was recovered from a man between 18 and 29 years old in good health. Donor details come from another sample of the same person, matched by shared clones. Sample: blood T cells: a sorted CD56 or NKG2C T cell subset, CD4+ or CD8+ T cells, or bulk PBMC T cells (not recorded which). The CDR3: CASSQETGPYNEQFF.